This T cell receptor (beta chain) was identified during a study of blood T cells in healthy people across ages. Remarks on this clonotype: This sequence may be a read error, since a much larger clone differs from it by one base.

Primed by a sample-barcoded 5' primer and a J-beta primer mix, a second PCR proceeded for about 7 to 11 cycles. Each CDR3 protein is one row after TCRdb ran MiXCR on the 5' RACE reads. The sample shows 650,000 to 700,000 distinct CDR3 sequences, roughly half of them seen only once. Germline V gene lookup returns CDR1 MNHEY and CDR2 SMNVEV (reference sequence). CDR3 length: 14 residues. The chain uses TRBV27 and TRBJ1-6; D gene uncertain. The source of this sequence is a woman aged 80 or over in good health. Specimen: blood. For the CDR3, the DNA is TGTGCCAGCAGTTCTAACTCGTACGGTTCACCCCCCCACTTT. Its translation: CASSSNSYGSPPHF.